This paragraph covers one T cell receptor beta chain sequence. Its antigen is currently unknown. This entry is derived from a study of CD8+ T cells in alopecia areata. Study summary: Patients took tofacitinib for 6 to 18 months, followed by 6 drug-free months. Whole-study findings and limits: Sequences from scalp samples also cover resident alphabeta T cells of normal skin. Especially in alopecia totalis/universalis, lesional scalp showed greater clonality than normal scalp did. Researchers reported that TCR sharing among patients proved less clear than in mice, possibly HLA-linked.

Germline V gene data show CDR1 as MRHNA and CDR2 as SNTAGT. There are 14 residues in the CDR3. Deletions cut 4 bases from V and 3 bases from J, with 9 bases between. Following extraction, RNA underwent reverse transcription to cDNA, which served as the sequencing template. The assay was immunoSEQ multiplex PCR, and TCRdb's table has in-frame clones only and misses some. Seen here are about 5,400 clones, over 60% observed once, and the top ten hold 12%. Treatment specified: oral pan-JAK inhibitor, 5-10 mg twice daily. Peripheral blood, together with lesional scalp punch biopsies, was collected from alopecia areata patients.

The TCR sequence derives from a human donor with alopecia areata. The chain has TRBV6-4 and TRBJ2-2, with D maybe TRBD2 (5 bases). This material consisted of skin, taken at week 24, from a patient treated with tofacitinib. The DNA of the CDR3 is TGTGCCAGCAGTGCCCGGGGAGACACCGGGGAGCTGTTTTTT. This sequence encodes CASSARGDTGELFF.